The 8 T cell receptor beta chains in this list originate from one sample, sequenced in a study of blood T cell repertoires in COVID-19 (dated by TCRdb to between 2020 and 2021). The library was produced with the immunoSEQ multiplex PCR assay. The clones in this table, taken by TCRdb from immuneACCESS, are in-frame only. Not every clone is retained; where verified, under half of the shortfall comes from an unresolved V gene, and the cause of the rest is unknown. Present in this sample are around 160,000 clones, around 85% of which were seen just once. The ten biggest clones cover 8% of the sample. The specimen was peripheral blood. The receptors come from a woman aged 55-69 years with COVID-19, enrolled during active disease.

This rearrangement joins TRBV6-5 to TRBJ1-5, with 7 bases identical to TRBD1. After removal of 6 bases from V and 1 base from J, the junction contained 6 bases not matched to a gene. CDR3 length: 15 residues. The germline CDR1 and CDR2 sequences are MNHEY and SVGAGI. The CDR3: CASRKGGASNQPQHF. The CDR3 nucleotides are TGTGCCAGCAGAAAAGGGGGCGCAAGCAATCAGCCCCAGCATTTT.

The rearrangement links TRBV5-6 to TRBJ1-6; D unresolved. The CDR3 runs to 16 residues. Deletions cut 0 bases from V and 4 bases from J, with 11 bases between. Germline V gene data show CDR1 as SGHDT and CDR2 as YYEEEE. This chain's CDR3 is CASSLGRARYNSPLHF. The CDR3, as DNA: TGTGCCAGCAGCTTGGGGAGGGCCCGGTATAATTCACCCCTCCACTTT.

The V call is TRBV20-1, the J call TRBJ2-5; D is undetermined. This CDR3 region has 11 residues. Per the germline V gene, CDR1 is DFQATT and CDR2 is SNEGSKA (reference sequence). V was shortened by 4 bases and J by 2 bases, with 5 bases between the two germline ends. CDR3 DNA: TGCAGTGCTACCCAGCAAGAGACCCAGTACTTC. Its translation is CSATQQETQYF.

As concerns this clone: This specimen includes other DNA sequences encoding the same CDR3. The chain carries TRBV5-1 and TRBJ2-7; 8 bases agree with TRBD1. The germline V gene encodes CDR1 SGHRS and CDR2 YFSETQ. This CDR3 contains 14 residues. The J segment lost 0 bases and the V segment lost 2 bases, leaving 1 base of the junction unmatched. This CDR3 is CASSFDRGSYEQYF. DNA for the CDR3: TGCGCCAGCAGCTTTGACAGGGGCTCCTACGAGCAGTACTTC.

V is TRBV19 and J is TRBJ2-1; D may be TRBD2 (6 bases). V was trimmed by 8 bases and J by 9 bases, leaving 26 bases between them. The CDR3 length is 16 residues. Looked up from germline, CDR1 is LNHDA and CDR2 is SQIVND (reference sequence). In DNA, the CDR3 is TGTGCCAGTGCTCCCTATCAAACAGGCCAAGCGGGTGAGCAGTTCTTC. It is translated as CASAPYQTGQAGEQFF.

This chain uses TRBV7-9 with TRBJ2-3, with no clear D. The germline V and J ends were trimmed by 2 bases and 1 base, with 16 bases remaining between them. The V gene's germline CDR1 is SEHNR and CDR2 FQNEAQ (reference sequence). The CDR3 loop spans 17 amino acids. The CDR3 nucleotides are TGTGCCAGCAGCTTAAAGGCCTCCTCTAGTGGCACAGATACGCAGTATTTT. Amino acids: CASSLKASSSGTDTQYF. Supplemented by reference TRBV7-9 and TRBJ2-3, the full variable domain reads DTGVSQNPRHKITKRGQNVTFRCDPISEHNRLYWYRQTLGQGPEFLTYFQNEAQLEKSRLLSDRFSAERPKGSFSTLEIQRTEQGDSAMYLCASSLKASSSGTDTQYFGPGTRLTVL.

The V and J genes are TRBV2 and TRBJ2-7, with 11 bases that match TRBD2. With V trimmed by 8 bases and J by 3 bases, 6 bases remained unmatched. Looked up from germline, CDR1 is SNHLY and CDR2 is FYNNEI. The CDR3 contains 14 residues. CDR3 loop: CASASGLAGYEQYF. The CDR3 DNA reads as TGTGCCAGCGCCTCAGGACTAGCGGGCTACGAGCAGTACTTC.

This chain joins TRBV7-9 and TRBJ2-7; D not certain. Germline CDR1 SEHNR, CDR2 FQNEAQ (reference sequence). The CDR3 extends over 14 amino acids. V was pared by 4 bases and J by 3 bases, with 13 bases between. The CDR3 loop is CASSSHRASYEQYF. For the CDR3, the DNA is TGTGCCAGCAGCTCCCACCGTGCCAGCTACGAGCAGTACTTC.